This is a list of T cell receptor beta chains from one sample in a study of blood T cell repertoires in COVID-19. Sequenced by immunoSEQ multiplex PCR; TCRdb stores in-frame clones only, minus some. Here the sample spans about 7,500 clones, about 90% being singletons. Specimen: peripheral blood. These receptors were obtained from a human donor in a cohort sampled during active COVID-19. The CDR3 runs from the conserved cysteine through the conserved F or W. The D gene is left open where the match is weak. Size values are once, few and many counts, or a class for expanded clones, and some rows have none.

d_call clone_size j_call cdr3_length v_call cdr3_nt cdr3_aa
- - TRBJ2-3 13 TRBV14 TGTGCCAGCAGCTCTGTCAGCACAGATACGCAGTATTTT CASSSVSTDTQYF
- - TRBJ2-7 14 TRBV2 TGTGCCAGCAGTGGGACCGGGATACACTACGAGCAGTACTTC CASSGTGIHYEQYF
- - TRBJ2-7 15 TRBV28 TGTGCCAGCAGTTTATGGGATCGGGATACCTACGAGCAGTACTTC CASSLWDRDTYEQYF
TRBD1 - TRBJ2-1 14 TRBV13 TGTGCCAGCAGCCACAGGGGGACCTACAATGAGCAGTTCTTC CASSHRGTYNEQFF
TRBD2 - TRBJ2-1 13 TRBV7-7 TGTGCTAGCAGCTGGACTAGCGGGGAAGAGCAGTTCTTC CASSWTSGEEQFF
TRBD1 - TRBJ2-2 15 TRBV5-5 TGTGCCAGCAGCTTGCGAGGGACAGAGGCCGGGGAGCTGTTTTTT CASSLRGTEAGELFF
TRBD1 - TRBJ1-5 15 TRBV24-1 TGTGCCACCAGTGATCCCCGACAGGGCTGGGGCCCCCAGCATTTT CATSDPRQGWGPQHF
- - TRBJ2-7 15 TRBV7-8 TGTGCCAGCAGCTTAGCGTCGGGAGTCCCCTACGAGCAGTACTTC CASSLASGVPYEQYF
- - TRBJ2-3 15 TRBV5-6 TGTGCCAGCAGCCCGGCTAGCATTCTTCGGGGTACGCAGTATTTT CASSPASILRGTQYF
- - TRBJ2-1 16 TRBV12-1 TGTGCCAGCAGCTATCTCGGGGGGGGTGCCCTAAATGAGCAGTTCTTC CASSYLGGGALNEQFF
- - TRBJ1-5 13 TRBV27 TGTGCCAGCTACTATCCGGATCGGGACAAGGTTATTTTT CASYYPDRDKVIF
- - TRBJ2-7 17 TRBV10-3 TGTGCCATCAGTCTAACACCACAGGTGATCAGCTCCTACGAGCAGTACTTC CAISLTPQVISSYEQYF
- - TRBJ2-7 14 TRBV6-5 TGTGCCAGCAGTCTCCGGACAGACTCCTACGAGCAGTACTTC CASSLRTDSYEQYF
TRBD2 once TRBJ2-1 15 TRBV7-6 TGTGCCAGCAGCCAGGGGACTAGCCTAGGGAATGAGCAGTTCTTC CASSQGTSLGNEQFF
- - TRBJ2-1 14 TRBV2 TGTGCCAGCAGGTACAGGGGGGGTAACGATGAGCAGTTCTTC CASRYRGGNDEQFF
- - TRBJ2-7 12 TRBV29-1 TGCAGCGCAACAGGGGAGGCGAACGAGCAGTACTTC CSATGEANEQYF
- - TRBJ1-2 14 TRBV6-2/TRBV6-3 TGTGCCAGCAGTTGGTGGACAGAGAAGTATGGCTACACCTTC CASSWWTEKYGYTF
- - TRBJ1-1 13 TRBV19 TGTGCCAGTAGTATGAGGGAGAACACTGAAGCTTTCTTT CASSMRENTEAFF
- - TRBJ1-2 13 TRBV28 TGTGCCAGCAGTTTAGCACCAGGCCGTGGCTACACCTTC CASSLAPGRGYTF
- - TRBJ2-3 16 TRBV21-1 TGTGCCAGCAGGACAACCCAGCGGGAGACGAGAGATACGCAGTATTTT CASRTTQRETRDTQYF
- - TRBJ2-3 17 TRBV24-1 TGTGCCACCAGTGATTTGTCGTACGGGACTAGCACAGATACGCAGTATTTT CATSDLSYGTSTDTQYF
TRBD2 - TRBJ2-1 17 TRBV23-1 TGCGCCAGCAGTCACAGCGGACTAGCGGACTCCTACAATGAGCAGTTCTTC CASSHSGLADSYNEQFF
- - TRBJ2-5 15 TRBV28 TGTGCCAGCAGTTTAGGCGCCGACTGGCGGGAGACCCAGTACTTC CASSLGADWRETQYF
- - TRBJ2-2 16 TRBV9 TGTGCCAGCAGCGTTGTCGGGACACTGAACACCGGGGAGCTGTTTTTT CASSVVGTLNTGELFF
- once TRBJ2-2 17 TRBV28 TGTGCCAGCAGTTTATATCCGGCGGGAGAGGGACACGGGGAGCTGTTTTTT CASSLYPAGEGHGELFF
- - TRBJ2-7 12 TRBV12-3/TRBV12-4 TGTGCCAGCAGTTTTCCAGACTACGAGCAGTACTTC CASSFPDYEQYF
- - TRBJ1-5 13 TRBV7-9 TGTGCCAGCAGCTTAGCGGTCGGGGGGCCCCAGCATTTT CASSLAVGGPQHF
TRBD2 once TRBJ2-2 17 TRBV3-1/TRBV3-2 TGTGCCAGCAGCCAAGACCTAGCGGGGATGGGTACCGGGGAGCTGTTTTTT CASSQDLAGMGTGELFF
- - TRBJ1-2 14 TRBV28 TGTGCCAGCAGTTTAGAGGGCGGCATCTATGGCTACACCTTC CASSLEGGIYGYTF
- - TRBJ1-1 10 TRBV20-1 TGCAGCCTAATGAACACTGAAGCTTTCTTT CSLMNTEAFF
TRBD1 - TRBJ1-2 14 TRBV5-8 TGTGCCAGCAGCCTGGACAGGGGAACGGGTGGCTACACCTTC CASSLDRGTGGYTF
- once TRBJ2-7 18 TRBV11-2 TGTGCCAGCAACTTTTTAACTCCGAGAGCAGGGAAGGGCTACGAGCAGTACTTC CASNFLTPRAGKGYEQYF
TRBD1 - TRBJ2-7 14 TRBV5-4 TGTGCCAGCAGCTTCGACAGGGGCGCCTACGAGCAGTACTTC CASSFDRGAYEQYF
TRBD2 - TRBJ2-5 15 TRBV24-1 TGTGCCACCAGTGATTTCACTAGCGGGAGCCTGACCCAGTACTTC CATSDFTSGSLTQYF
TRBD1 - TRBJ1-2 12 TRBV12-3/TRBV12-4 TGTGCCAGCAGTCGGGACAGGGGTGGCTACACCTTC CASSRDRGGYTF
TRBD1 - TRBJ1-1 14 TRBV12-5 TGTGCTAGTGGTTCGCCAGGGACAGGGGCTGAAGCTTTCTTT CASGSPGTGAEAFF
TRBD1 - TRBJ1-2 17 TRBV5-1 TGCGCCAGCAGCTTTTCCGGGACAGGGGGAGTCGACTATGGCTACACCTTC CASSFSGTGGVDYGYTF
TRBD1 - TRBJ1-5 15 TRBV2 TGTGCCAGCAGTGGACAGGGGGGCCTCAATCAGCCCCAGCATTTT CASSGQGGLNQPQHF
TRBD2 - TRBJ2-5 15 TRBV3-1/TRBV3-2 TGTGCCAGCAGCCAAGCCGGACTAGCGAGAGAGACCCAGTACTTC CASSQAGLARETQYF
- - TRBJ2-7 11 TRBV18 TGTGCCAGCTCACCAGACATGAAGCAGTACTTC CASSPDMKQYF
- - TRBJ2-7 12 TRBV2 TGTGCCAGCAAAAGGAGCTCCTACGAGCAGTACTTC CASKRSSYEQYF
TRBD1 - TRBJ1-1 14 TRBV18 TGTGCCAGCTCACCCGGGACAGGGCGGACTGAAGCTTTCTTT CASSPGTGRTEAFF
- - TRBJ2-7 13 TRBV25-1 TGTGCCAGCAGTGATGACTACTCCTACGAGCAGTACTTC CASSDDYSYEQYF
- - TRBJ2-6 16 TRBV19 TGTGCCAGTAGTAAGGACAGTTCCTCTGGGGCCAACGTCCTGACTTTC CASSKDSSSGANVLTF
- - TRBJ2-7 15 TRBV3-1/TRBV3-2 TGTGCCAGCAGCCAAGGAGCGGGTATGGTCGACGAGCAGTACTTC CASSQGAGMVDEQYF
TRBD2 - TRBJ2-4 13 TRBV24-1 TGTGCCACCAGCGGGGGACTACAAGACATTCAGTACTTC CATSGGLQDIQYF
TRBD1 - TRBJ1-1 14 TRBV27 TGTGCCAGCAGTGTACAGGGGGCGGACACTGAAGCTTTCTTT CASSVQGADTEAFF
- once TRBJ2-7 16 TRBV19 TGTGCCAGTAGTATAGATCAGGGACACCTCTCCTACGAGCAGTACTTC CASSIDQGHLSYEQYF
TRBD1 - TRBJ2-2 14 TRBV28 TGTGCCAGCGGGACAGATTCGAACACCGGGGAGCTGTTTTTT CASGTDSNTGELFF
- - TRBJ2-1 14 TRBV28 TGTGCCAGCAGTTTAGAGTTTGGCTACAATGAGCAGTTCTTC CASSLEFGYNEQFF
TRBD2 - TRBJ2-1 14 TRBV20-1 TGCAGTGCTAGTTCTAGCGGGAGGTACAATGAGCAGTTCTTC CSASSSGRYNEQFF
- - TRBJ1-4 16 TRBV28 TGTGCCAGCGCCGGGAACAGTCTGGCAACTAATGAAAAACTGTTTTTT CASAGNSLATNEKLFF
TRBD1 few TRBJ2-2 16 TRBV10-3 TGTGCCATCAGTGCAACCCGACAGGGGCAAACCGGGGAGCTGTTTTTT CAISATRQGQTGELFF